This is a list of T cell receptor beta chains from one sample in a study of blood T cells in healthy people across ages. TCRdb independently ran MiXCR on the 5' RACE reads; one entry per CDR3 protein. Of approximately 730,000 distinct CDR3 sequences in the sample, 53% were seen once. Sequenced material: blood. The receptors were gathered from a man older than 75 in good health. Each CDR3 is given with its conserved first and last residue. D genes are given only for firm matches. Not all rows give a size; the values are once, few, many and, for expanded clones, a class.

j_call: TRBJ2-5; clone_size: .; v_call: TRBV24-1; d_call: TRBD1; cdr3_nt: TGTGCCACCAGTGAACCGGGCACAGGGGTGGAGACCCAGTACTTC; cdr3_aa: CATSEPGTGVETQYF
j_call: TRBJ2-1; clone_size: .; v_call: TRBV9; d_call: TRBD2; cdr3_nt: TGTGCCAGCAGCGTAGTTCCTAGCGGGAGCTCCTACAATGAGCAGTTCTTC; cdr3_aa: CASSVVPSGSSYNEQFF
j_call: TRBJ2-4; clone_size: few; v_call: TRBV10-3; d_call: .; cdr3_nt: TGTGCCATCAGCCCAGACCCGTTAGCCAAAAACATTCAGTACTTC; cdr3_aa: CAISPDPLAKNIQYF
j_call: TRBJ2-5; clone_size: .; v_call: TRBV20-1; d_call: .; cdr3_nt: TGCAGTGCTAGAGACCTAGCAGACCCCCAAGAGACCCAGTACTTC; cdr3_aa: CSARDLADPQETQYF
j_call: TRBJ2-2; clone_size: .; v_call: TRBV20-1; d_call: .; cdr3_nt: TGCAGTGCTAGAGATCGGCAGCGGACCGGGGAGCTGTTTTTT; cdr3_aa: CSARDRQRTGELFF
j_call: TRBJ1-6; clone_size: .; v_call: TRBV3-1; d_call: .; cdr3_nt: TGTGCCAGCAGCCTCGACGGTTTTGCTTCACCCCTCCACTTT; cdr3_aa: CASSLDGFASPLHF
j_call: TRBJ2-1; clone_size: few; v_call: TRBV20-1; d_call: .; cdr3_nt: TGCAGTGCTACCTACGGGATCGCCTACAATGAGCAGTTCTTC; cdr3_aa: CSATYGIAYNEQFF
j_call: TRBJ2-3; clone_size: .; v_call: TRBV24-1; d_call: .; cdr3_nt: TGTGCCACCAGTGACCCGGGGGGCGAACACACAGGTACGCAGTATTTT; cdr3_aa: CATSDPGGEHTGTQYF
j_call: TRBJ2-3; clone_size: few; v_call: TRBV9; d_call: .; cdr3_nt: TGTGCCAGCAACGCACAGGGACTAAATACGCAGTATTTT; cdr3_aa: CASNAQGLNTQYF
j_call: TRBJ2-1; clone_size: .; v_call: TRBV7-9; d_call: TRBD2; cdr3_nt: TGTGCCAGCAGCCCGACCCCCGTACTAGCGGCTGTCTACAATGAGCAGTTCTTC; cdr3_aa: CASSPTPVLAAVYNEQFF
j_call: TRBJ2-1; clone_size: .; v_call: TRBV27; d_call: .; cdr3_nt: TGTGCCAGCAGTTTCGGGGCTAGGGCCAATGAGCAGTTCTTC; cdr3_aa: CASSFGARANEQFF
j_call: TRBJ2-7; clone_size: .; v_call: TRBV27; d_call: TRBD2; cdr3_nt: TGTGCCAGCAGTCCGAACCCAGGACTAGCGGGAAAGAATTACGAGCAGTACTTC; cdr3_aa: CASSPNPGLAGKNYEQYF
j_call: TRBJ2-7; clone_size: .; v_call: TRBV28; d_call: .; cdr3_nt: TGTGCCAGCAGTTTATCACGGTCGGGGGACTACGAGCAGTACTTC; cdr3_aa: CASSLSRSGDYEQYF
j_call: TRBJ2-1; clone_size: .; v_call: TRBV11-2; d_call: TRBD1; cdr3_nt: TGTGCCAGCAGCTTATTGGCAGGGACAGGGAGCTCCTACAATGAGCAGTTCTTC; cdr3_aa: CASSLLAGTGSSYNEQFF
j_call: TRBJ2-1; clone_size: .; v_call: TRBV28; d_call: .; cdr3_nt: TGTGCCAGCAGTGCCTTAGCATGGTCCAATGAGCAGTTCTTC; cdr3_aa: CASSALAWSNEQFF
j_call: TRBJ2-6; clone_size: .; v_call: TRBV27; d_call: .; cdr3_nt: TGTGCTGTCAGGGGACCTGGGGCCAACGTCCTGACTTTC; cdr3_aa: CAVRGPGANVLTF
j_call: TRBJ2-3; clone_size: .; v_call: TRBV12-3/TRBV12-4; d_call: .; cdr3_nt: TGTGCCAGCAGCCGCGCCACAATAGATACGCAGTATTTT; cdr3_aa: CASSRATIDTQYF
j_call: TRBJ2-7; clone_size: .; v_call: TRBV7-2; d_call: .; cdr3_nt: TGTGCCAGCAGCTCAGGGGTGTCGGCTTACGAGCAGTACTTC; cdr3_aa: CASSSGVSAYEQYF